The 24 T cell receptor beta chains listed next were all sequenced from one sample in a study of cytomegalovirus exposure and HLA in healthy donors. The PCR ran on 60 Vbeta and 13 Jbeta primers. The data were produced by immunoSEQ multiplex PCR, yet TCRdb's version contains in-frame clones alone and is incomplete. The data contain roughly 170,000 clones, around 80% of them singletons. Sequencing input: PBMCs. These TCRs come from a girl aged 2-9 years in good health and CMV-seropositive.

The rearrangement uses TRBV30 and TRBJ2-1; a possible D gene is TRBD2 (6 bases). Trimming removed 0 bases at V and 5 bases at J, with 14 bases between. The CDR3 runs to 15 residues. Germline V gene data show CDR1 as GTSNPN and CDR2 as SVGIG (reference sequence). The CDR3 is CAWSVVSGGNNEQFF. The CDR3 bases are TGTGCCTGGAGTGTAGTTAGCGGAGGTAACAATGAGCAGTTCTTC. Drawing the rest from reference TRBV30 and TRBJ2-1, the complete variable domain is SQTIHQWPATLVQPVGSPLSLECTVEGTSNPNLYWYRQAAGRGLQLLFYSVGIGQISSEVPQNLSASRPQDRQFILSSKKLLLSDSGFYLCAWSVVSGGNNEQFFGPGTRLTVL.

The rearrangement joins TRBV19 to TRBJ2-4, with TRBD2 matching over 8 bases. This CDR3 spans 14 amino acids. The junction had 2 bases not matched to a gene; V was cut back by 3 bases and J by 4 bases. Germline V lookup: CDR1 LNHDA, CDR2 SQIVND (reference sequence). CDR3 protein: CASSMAGGKNIQYF. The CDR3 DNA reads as TGTGCCAGTAGTATGGCGGGGGGTAAAAACATTCAGTACTTC.

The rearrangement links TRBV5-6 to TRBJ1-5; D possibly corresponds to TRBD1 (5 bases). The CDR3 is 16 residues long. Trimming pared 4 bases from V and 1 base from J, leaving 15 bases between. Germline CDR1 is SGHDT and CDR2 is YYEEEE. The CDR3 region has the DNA TGTGCCAGCAGCGCCGAGGGGAGGGCGAGCAATCAGCCCCAGCATTTT. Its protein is CASSAEGRASNQPQHF.

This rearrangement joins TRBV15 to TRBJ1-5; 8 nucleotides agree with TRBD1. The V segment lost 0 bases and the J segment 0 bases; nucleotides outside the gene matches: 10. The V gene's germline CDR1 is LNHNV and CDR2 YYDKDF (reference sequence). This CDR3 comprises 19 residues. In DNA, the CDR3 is TGTGCCACCAGCAGAGATTTTAGAGGGACAGGTTATAGCAATCAGCCCCAGCATTTT. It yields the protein CATSRDFRGTGYSNQPQHF.

The CDR3 reads CASRRLADSYEQYF. Written as DNA, the CDR3 is TGTGCCAGCAGAAGACTAGCGGATTCCTACGAGCAGTACTTC. J is TRBJ2-7 and V is TRBV2; TRBD2 agrees at 9 bases. V lost 6 bases and J lost 1; bases outside the gene matches: 4. The CDR3 has 14 residues. The germline V gene encodes CDR1 SNHLY and CDR2 FYNNEI.

The CDR3 sequence is CASSSIQGPGNTIYF. CDR3 nucleotide sequence: TGTGCCAGCAGCTCTATTCAGGGCCCTGGAAACACCATATATTTT. The chain uses TRBV9 and TRBJ1-3, with D perhaps matching TRBD1 (5 bases). The V and J ends lost 4 bases and 2 bases respectively, with 13 bases between them. Germline values: CDR1 SGDLS, CDR2 YYNGEE. This CDR3 comprises 15 residues.

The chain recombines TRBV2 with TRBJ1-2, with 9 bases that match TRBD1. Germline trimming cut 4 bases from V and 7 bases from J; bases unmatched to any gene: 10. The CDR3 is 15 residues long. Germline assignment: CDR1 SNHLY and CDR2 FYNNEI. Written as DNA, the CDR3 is TGTGCCAGCAGTGGGATGGGACAGGGTCAGTCTGGCTACACCTTC. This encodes CASSGMGQGQSGYTF.

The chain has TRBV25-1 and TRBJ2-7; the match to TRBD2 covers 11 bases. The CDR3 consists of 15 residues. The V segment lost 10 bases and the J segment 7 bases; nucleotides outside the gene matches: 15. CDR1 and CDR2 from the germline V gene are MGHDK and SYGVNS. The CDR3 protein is CATSPRALAGGEQYF. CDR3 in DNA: TGTGCCACCAGCCCTAGGGCGCTAGCGGGAGGTGAGCAGTACTTC.

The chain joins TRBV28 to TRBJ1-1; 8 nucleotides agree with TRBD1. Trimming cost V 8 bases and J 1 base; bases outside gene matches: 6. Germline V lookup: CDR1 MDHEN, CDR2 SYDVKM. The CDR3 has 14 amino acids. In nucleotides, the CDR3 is TGTGCCAGCTGTACGGACAGGGAGAACACTGAAGCTTTCTTT. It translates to CASCTDRENTEAFF.

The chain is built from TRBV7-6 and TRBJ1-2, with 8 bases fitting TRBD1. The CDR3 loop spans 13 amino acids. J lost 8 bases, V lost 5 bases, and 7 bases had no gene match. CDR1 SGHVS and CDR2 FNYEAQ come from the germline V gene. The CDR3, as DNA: TGTGCCAGCAGCAATTGGACAGGGCAAGGCTACACCTTC. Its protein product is CASSNWTGQGYTF.

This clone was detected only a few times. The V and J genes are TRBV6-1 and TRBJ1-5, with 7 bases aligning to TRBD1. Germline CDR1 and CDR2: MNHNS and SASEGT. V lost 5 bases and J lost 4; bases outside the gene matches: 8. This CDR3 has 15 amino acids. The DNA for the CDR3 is TGTGCCAGCAGTAGGGAGACAGGGTCTAATCAGCCCCAGCATTTT. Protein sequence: CASSRETGSNQPQHF.

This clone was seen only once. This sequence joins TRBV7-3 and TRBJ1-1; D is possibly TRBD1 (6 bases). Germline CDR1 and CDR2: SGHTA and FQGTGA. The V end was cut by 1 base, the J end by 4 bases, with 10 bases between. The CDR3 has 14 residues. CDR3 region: CASSLSGGTTEAFF. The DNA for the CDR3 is TGTGCCAGCAGCTTAAGTGGGGGCACCACTGAAGCTTTCTTT.

The CDR3 sequence is CASSPIAGGRIADTQYF. Here the CDR3 DNA reads TGTGCCAGCAGTCCCATAGCAGGGGGGCGGATCGCAGATACGCAGTATTTT. The chain uses TRBV28 and TRBJ2-3, with D possibly matching TRBD1 (7 bases). The CDR3 has 17 amino acids. Germline loops: CDR1 MDHEN, CDR2 SYDVKM. Between the trimmed V and J ends, which lost 5 bases and 4 bases, there was a span of 22 bases.

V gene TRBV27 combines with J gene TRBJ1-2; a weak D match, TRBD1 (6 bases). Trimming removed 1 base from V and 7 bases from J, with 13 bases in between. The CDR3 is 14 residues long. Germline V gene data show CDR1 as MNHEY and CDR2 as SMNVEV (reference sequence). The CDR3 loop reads CASSLWAGACGYTF. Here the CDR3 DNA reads TGTGCCAGCAGTTTATGGGCAGGGGCGTGTGGCTACACCTTC.

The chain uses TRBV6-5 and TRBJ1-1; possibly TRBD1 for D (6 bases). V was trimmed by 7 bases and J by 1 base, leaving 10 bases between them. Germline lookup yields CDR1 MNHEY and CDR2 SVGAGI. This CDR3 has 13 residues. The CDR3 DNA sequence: TGTGCCAGCAACCGACAGGAGAACACTGAAGCTTTCTTT. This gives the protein CASNRQENTEAFF.

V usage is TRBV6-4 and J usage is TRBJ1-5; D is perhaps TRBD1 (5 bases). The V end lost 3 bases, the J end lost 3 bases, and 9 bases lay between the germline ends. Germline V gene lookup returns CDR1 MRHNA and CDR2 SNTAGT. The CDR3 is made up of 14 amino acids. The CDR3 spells CASSEQADNQPQHF. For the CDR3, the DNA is TGTGCCAGCAGTGAACAGGCCGACAATCAGCCCCAGCATTTT.

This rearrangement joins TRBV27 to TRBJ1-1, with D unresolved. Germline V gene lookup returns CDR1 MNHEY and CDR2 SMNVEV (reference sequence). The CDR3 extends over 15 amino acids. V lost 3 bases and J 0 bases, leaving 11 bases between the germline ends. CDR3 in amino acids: CASSLAEAVNTEAFF. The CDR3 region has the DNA TGTGCCAGCAGTTTGGCAGAGGCTGTGAACACTGAAGCTTTCTTT.

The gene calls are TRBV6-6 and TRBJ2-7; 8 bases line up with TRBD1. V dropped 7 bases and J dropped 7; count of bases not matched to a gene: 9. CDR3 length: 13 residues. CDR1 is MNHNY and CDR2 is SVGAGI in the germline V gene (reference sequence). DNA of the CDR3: TGTGCCAGCACCGGACAGGGCACTATTGAGCAGTACTTC. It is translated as CASTGQGTIEQYF.

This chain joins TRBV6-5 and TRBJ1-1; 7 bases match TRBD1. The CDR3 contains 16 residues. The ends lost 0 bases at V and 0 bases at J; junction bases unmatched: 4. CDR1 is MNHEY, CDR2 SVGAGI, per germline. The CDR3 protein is CASSYSKGTVNTEAFF. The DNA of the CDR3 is TGTGCCAGCAGTTACTCGAAAGGGACAGTGAACACTGAAGCTTTCTTT.

The CDR3 region is CASSMASTQYF. The CDR3 coding sequence is TGTGCCAGTAGTATGGCCTCGACGCAGTATTTT. The rearrangement links TRBV19 to TRBJ2-3; D is unclear. CDR3 size: 11 residues. The ends were cut back, 3 bases at V and 9 bases at J, with 7 bases in the middle. The germline CDR1 and CDR2 sequences are LNHDA and SQIVND (reference sequence).

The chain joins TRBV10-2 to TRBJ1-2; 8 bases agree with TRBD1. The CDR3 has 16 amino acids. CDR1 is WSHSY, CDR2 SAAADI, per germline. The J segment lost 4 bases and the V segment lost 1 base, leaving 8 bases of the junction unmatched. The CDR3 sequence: CASSELGQGAFYGYTF. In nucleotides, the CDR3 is TGCGCCAGCAGTGAGTTGGGGCAGGGGGCTTTCTATGGCTACACCTTC.

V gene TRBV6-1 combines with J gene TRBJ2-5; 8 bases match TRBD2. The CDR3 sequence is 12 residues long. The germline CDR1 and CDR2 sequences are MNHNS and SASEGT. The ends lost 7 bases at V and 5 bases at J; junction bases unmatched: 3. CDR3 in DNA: TGTGCCAGCACCCAGCGGGAGGAGACCCAGTACTTC. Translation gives CASTQREETQYF.

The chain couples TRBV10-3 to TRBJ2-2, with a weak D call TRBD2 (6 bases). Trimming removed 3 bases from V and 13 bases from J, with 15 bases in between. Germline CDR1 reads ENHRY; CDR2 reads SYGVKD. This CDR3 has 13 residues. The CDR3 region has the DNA TGTGCCATCAGTGACAGGACTACCCCAGGGCTGTTTTTT. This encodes CAISDRTTPGLFF.

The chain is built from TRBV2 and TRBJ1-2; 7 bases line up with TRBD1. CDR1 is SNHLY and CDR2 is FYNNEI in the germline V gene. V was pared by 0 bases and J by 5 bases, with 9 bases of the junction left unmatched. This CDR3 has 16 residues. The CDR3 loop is CASSEAGQMGWYGYTF. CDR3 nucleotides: TGTGCCAGCAGTGAAGCGGGACAGATGGGTTGGTATGGCTACACCTTC.